Listed below are T cell receptor beta chains from one sample, sequenced in a study of control samples from healthy donors and cancer patients. Sequenced by immunoSEQ multiplex PCR; TCRdb stores in-frame clones only, minus some. The sample carries about 39,000 clones, less than 85% recorded once. The sequenced sample consisted of blood. These receptors were taken from a man aged 55-75 years in good health. The CDR3 runs from the conserved cysteine through the conserved F or W. A D gene is named only where the DNA matches it firmly. Expanded clones get a size class; other rows say once, few or many, or leave the size out.

v_call	j_call	clone_size	d_call	cdr3_length	cdr3_nt	cdr3_aa
TRBV27	TRBJ1-1	few	TRBD1	14	TGTGCCAGCAGTCGGGACAGGGGGCGGACTGAAGCTTTCTTT	CASSRDRGRTEAFF
TRBV19	TRBJ1-1	few	.	15	TGTGCCAGTAGTGAGGGCGGGATTGGGGACACTGAAGCTTTCTTT	CASSEGGIGDTEAFF
TRBV6-5	TRBJ2-5	.	.	14	TGTGCCAGCAGTCCCCGAACGGGGACAGAGACCCAGTACTTC	CASSPRTGTETQYF
TRBV6-6	TRBJ2-7	.	TRBD1	14	TGTGCCAGCAGAAGGACAGGGAGCTCCTACGAGCAGTACTTC	CASRRTGSSYEQYF
TRBV4-3	TRBJ1-4	.	.	13	TGCGCCAGCAGCCGGGGCAGACGTGAAAAACTGTTTTTT	CASSRGRREKLFF
TRBV28	TRBJ2-1	.	TRBD2	16	TGTGCCAGCAGTTTAATCTCGCGGGAGGCTCACAATGAGCAGTTCTTC	CASSLISREAHNEQFF
TRBV29-1	TRBJ1-1	once	TRBD1	11	TGCAGCGGACGACAGGGTGGGAGAGCTTTCTTT	CSGRQGGRAFF
TRBV19	TRBJ1-1	many	TRBD1	16	TGTGCCAGTAAGGGCCCCAAAGGGGGCTCGTACACTGAAGCTTTCTTT	CASKGPKGGSYTEAFF
TRBV4-1	TRBJ2-7	.	.	13	TGCGCCAGCAGCCAAGACCGGACATACGAGCAGTACTTC	CASSQDRTYEQYF
TRBV18	TRBJ1-5	.	.	13	TGTGCCAGCTCAGGGAACGTCAATCAGCCCCAGCATTTT	CASSGNVNQPQHF
TRBV4-1	TRBJ2-7	.	.	11	TGCGCCAGCAGCCACGGGGGTGAGCAGTACTTC	CASSHGGEQYF
TRBV30	TRBJ1-5	once	TRBD1	15	TGTGCCTGGAGTGTACGCAGGGGGTGGAATCAGCCCCAGCATTTT	CAWSVRRGWNQPQHF
TRBV4-3	TRBJ2-1	.	.	15	TGCGCCAGCTCTCTGTCCGGGGGAGTGGGCAATGAGCAGTTCTTC	CASSLSGGVGNEQFF
TRBV30	TRBJ1-5	few	.	16	TGTGCCTGGAGCTTTCGGGGAGGCCATAGCAATCAGCCCCAGCATTTT	CAWSFRGGHSNQPQHF
TRBV9	TRBJ2-3	.	TRBD1	17	TGTGCCAGCAGCGCCCCAAGGACAGGGGCATGGACAGATACGCAGTATTTT	CASSAPRTGAWTDTQYF
TRBV6-6	TRBJ2-2	.	.	13	TGTGCCAGCAGTGCCCAGGCTGCCGGGGAGCTGTTTTTT	CASSAQAAGELFF
TRBV27	TRBJ1-1	once	.	13	TGTGCCAGCAGTTTAAGGAGGGTGGCTGAAGCTTTCTTT	CASSLRRVAEAFF
TRBV19	TRBJ2-7	.	TRBD1	13	TGTGCCAGTAGTATCGGACAGGGCTACGAGCAGTACTTC	CASSIGQGYEQYF
TRBV27	TRBJ2-7	few	TRBD1	16	TGTGCCAGCAAGGGGGCAGGTCAAAGAAGCTCCTACGAGCAGTACTTC	CASKGAGQRSSYEQYF
TRBV6-5	TRBJ2-5	.	TRBD2	15	TGTGCCAGCAGTTGGATAGCGGGAGGGCAAGAGACCCAGTACTTC	CASSWIAGGQETQYF
TRBV7-9	TRBJ2-7	.	TRBD1	14	TGTGCCAGCAGCTTAACAGGGGGCTCCTACGAGCAGTACTTC	CASSLTGGSYEQYF
TRBV11-2	TRBJ1-3	.	.	14	TGTGCCAGCAGCTTAGTGGGGGCACGAAACACCATATATTTT	CASSLVGARNTIYF
TRBV5-5	TRBJ1-4	.	TRBD1	14	TGTGCCAGCAGCTTGGTGACAGGGGGGGAAAAACTGTTTTTT	CASSLVTGGEKLFF
TRBV5-6	TRBJ1-5	few	.	16	TGTGCCAGCACCCGATTAGCAGGGGATAGCAATCAGCCCCAGCATTTT	CASTRLAGDSNQPQHF
TRBV27	TRBJ2-7	.	.	13	TGTGCCAGCAGGGGGGCGGGAGCGAAAGAGCAGTACTTC	CASRGAGAKEQYF
TRBV7-2	TRBJ1-5	.	.	16	TGTGCCAGCAGCTTAACCCGTGGGTTTAGCAATCAGCCCCAGCATTTT	CASSLTRGFSNQPQHF
TRBV27	TRBJ2-2	.	TRBD1	14	TGTGCCAGCAGCTCGGGACAGGGTGGTGGGGAGCTGTTTTTT	CASSSGQGGGELFF
TRBV5-6	TRBJ2-2	.	.	17	TGTGCCAGCAGCTTGGAACATCTGTTTCGGAACACCGGGGAGCTGTTTTTT	CASSLEHLFRNTGELFF
TRBV28	TRBJ1-6	.	.	15	TGTGCCAGCAGTTTAAGTGCGGGGAAGAATTCACCCCTCCACTTT	CASSLSAGKNSPLHF
TRBV5-4	TRBJ2-1	once	TRBD2	16	TGTGCCAGCAGCTTGGTTAGCGGGGGCCATTACAATGAGCAGTTCTTC	CASSLVSGGHYNEQFF
TRBV18	TRBJ2-7	.	.	13	TGTGCCAGCTCCCCGGGACCGAATTACGAGCAGTACTTC	CASSPGPNYEQYF
TRBV23-1	TRBJ1-2	.	.	13	TGCGCCAGCAGTCCTTGGGCCATGGATGGCTACACCTTC	CASSPWAMDGYTF
TRBV5-4	TRBJ1-2	.	.	13	TGTGCCAGCAGCTTGTGGGGGGCGGGTGGCTACACCTTC	CASSLWGAGGYTF
TRBV4-3	TRBJ2-7	.	.	14	TGCGCCAGCAGCCAAGATCTAGTTGGATACGAGCAGTACTTC	CASSQDLVGYEQYF
TRBV30	TRBJ1-3	.	.	12	TGTGCCTGGAAGGGGTCTGGAAACACCATATATTTT	CAWKGSGNTIYF
TRBV5-3	TRBJ1-2	.	.	12	TGTGCCAGACAGGACACGAACTATGGCTACACCTTC	CARQDTNYGYTF
TRBV19	TRBJ1-2	.	TRBD1	16	TGTGCCAGTAGGCGGGACAGGGGGCGTTCGGGCTATGGCTACACCTTC	CASRRDRGRSGYGYTF
TRBV28	TRBJ1-2	.	.	14	TGTGCCAGCAGCACGACAGTTCTGTACTATGGCTACACCTTC	CASSTTVLYYGYTF
TRBV15	TRBJ1-5	.	TRBD1	16	TGTGCCACCAGCAGAGAAAAGGGACAGGGGGTCGCGGCCCAGCATTTT	CATSREKGQGVAAQHF
TRBV7-9	TRBJ1-1	.	TRBD1	16	TGTGCCAGCAGCTTAGACCTCTCAGGGGGGAACACTGAAGCTTTCTTT	CASSLDLSGGNTEAFF
TRBV7-9	TRBJ2-5	once	TRBD1	15	TGTGCCAGCAGGTTACAGGGGGCAGGGGAGGAGACCCAGTACTTC	CASRLQGAGEETQYF
TRBV10-2	TRBJ2-1	.	.	12	TGCGCCAGTCGGGTAGCGAGCAATGAGCAGTTCTTC	CASRVASNEQFF
TRBV6-6	TRBJ2-2	.	TRBD2	15	TGTGCCAGCAGGAATGGGGGGGTGAACACCGGGGAGCTGTTTTTT	CASRNGGVNTGELFF
TRBV10-3	TRBJ1-5	few	.	15	TGTGCCATCAGTGAGGCCCCAGGGGAAGGACAGCCCCAGCATTTT	CAISEAPGEGQPQHF
TRBV18	TRBJ1-6	.	TRBD1	16	TGTGCCAGCTCAGGAGTCGGACAGGGGGCCCGGTCACCCCTCCACTTT	CASSGVGQGARSPLHF
TRBV21-1	TRBJ1-5	few	.	15	TGTGCCACCCAAAAGGGGACTCTGAGTAATCAGCCCCAGCATTTT	CATQKGTLSNQPQHF
TRBV7-3	TRBJ2-3	.	.	14	TGTGCCAGCAGCTTAGGCTCTTCCCCAGATACGCAGTATTTT	CASSLGSSPDTQYF
TRBV6-6	TRBJ2-1	.	TRBD2	16	TGTGCCAGCAGTTCCCCGACTAGCCCCCAGGGCAATGAGCAGTTCTTC	CASSSPTSPQGNEQFF
TRBV5-1	TRBJ1-4	.	.	14	TGCGCCAGCAGCTTGACACAATATAATGAAAAACTGTTTTTT	CASSLTQYNEKLFF
TRBV28	TRBJ1-2	.	.	15	TGTGCCAGCAGTTTAAGTGGGACCACTAACTATGGCTACACCTTC	CASSLSGTTNYGYTF
TRBV4-1	TRBJ1-5	few	TRBD1	18	TGCGCCAGCAGCCAAGATCGAGGACCCAGGGGGCGAGGTCAGCCCCAGCATTTT	CASSQDRGPRGRGQPQHF
TRBV13	TRBJ2-2	once	.	16	TGTGCCAGCAGCTCCCCCGGGACGGAGAACACCGGGGAGCTGTTTTTT	CASSSPGTENTGELFF
TRBV19	TRBJ2-5	.	.	16	TGTGCCAGTAGTATGTCCAGTCGGTGGGGTTCGGGGACCCAGTACTTC	CASSMSSRWGSGTQYF
TRBV6-2/TRBV6-3	TRBJ1-2	once	.	12	TGTGCCAGCAGTCAGGGGCTCTATGGCTACACCTTC	CASSQGLYGYTF
TRBV7-9	TRBJ1-1	.	.	15	TGTGCCAGCAGGCCTCCACCAAGGGTTGGCACTGAAGCTTTCTTT	CASRPPPRVGTEAFF
TRBV15	TRBJ1-2	.	.	14	TGTGCCACCAAAAGGGTCGATACTAACTATGGCTACACCTTC	CATKRVDTNYGYTF
TRBV30	TRBJ1-2	.	.	13	TGTGCCTGGAGCCGGGACACTAGCTATGGCTACACCTTC	CAWSRDTSYGYTF
TRBV27	TRBJ1-3	.	TRBD1	16	TGTGCCAGCAGTTTAGGGGGACAGGGGACTGGAAACACCATATATTTT	CASSLGGQGTGNTIYF
TRBV30	TRBJ1-5	few	TRBD1	16	TGTGCCTGGAGTGGGGGAGGGGGCATAAGCAATCAGCCCCAGCATTTT	CAWSGGGGISNQPQHF